The 2 T cell receptor beta chains below all came from one sample that was sequenced in a study of T cells in Graves' hyperthyroidism and ophthalmopathy. Amplified TCR beta CDR3 regions came from RNA transcripts. Carried out on the TCR CDR3, a first-round RT-PCR used the HTBI primer set. TCRdb itself ran the multiplex PCR reads through MiXCR, one entry per CDR3 protein. Among roughly 660,000 distinct CDR3 sequences listed, 15% to 20% were seen once. The sequenced sample consisted of blood. Source of these receptors: a man between 45 and 60 years old with Graves' hyperthyroidism.

This clonotype was observed a few times. This chain joins TRBV6-1 and TRBJ1-1, with 7 bases that match TRBD1. J gave up 5 bases and V 0 bases, and 3 bases lay outside the gene matches. Germline V gene data show CDR1 as MNHNS and CDR2 as SASEGT. The CDR3 runs 14 residues. This CDR3 is CASSEASRGTEAFF. CDR3 nucleotides: TGTGCCAGCAGTGAAGCGTCCAGGGGGACTGAAGCTTTCTTT.

This clonotype was seen at least ten times. The J gene is TRBJ2-3, the V gene TRBV27; D is undetermined. CDR1 is MNHEY and CDR2 is SMNVEV in the germline V gene (reference sequence). Deletions cut 8 bases from V and 6 bases from J, with 12 bases between. The CDR3 runs 12 residues. Written as DNA, the CDR3 is TGTGCCAGCGGGATGGGATGGGATACGCAGTATTTT. Encoded protein: CASGMGWDTQYF.